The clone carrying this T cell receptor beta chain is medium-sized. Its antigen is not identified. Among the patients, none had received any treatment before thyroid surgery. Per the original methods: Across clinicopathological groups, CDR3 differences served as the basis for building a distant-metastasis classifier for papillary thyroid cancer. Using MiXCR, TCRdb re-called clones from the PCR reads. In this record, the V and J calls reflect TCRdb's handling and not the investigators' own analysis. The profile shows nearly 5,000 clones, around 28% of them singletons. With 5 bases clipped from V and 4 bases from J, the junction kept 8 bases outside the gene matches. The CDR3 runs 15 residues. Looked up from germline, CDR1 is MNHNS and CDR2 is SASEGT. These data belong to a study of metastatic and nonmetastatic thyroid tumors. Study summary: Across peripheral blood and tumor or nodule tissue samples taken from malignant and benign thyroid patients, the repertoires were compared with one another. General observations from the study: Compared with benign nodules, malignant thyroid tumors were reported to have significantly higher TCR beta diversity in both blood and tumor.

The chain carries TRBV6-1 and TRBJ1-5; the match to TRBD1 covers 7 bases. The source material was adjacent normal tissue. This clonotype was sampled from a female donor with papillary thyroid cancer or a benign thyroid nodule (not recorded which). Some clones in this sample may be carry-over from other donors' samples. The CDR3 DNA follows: TGTGCCAGCAGTCGACAGGGTTCGGGGAATCAGCCCCAGCATTTT. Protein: CASSRQGSGNQPQHF.